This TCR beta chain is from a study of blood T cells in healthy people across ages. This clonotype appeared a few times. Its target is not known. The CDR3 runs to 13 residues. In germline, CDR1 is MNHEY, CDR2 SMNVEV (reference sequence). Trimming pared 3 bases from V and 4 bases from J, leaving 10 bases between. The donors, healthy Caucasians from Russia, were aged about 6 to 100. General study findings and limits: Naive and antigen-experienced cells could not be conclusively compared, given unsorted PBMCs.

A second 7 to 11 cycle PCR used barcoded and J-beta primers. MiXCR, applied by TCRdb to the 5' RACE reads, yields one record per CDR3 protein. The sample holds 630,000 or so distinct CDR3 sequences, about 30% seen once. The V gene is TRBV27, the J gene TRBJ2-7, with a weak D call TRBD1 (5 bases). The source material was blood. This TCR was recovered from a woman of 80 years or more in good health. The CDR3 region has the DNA TGTGCCAGCAGTTTCTCCAGGGTGTACGAGCAGTACTTC. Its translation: CASSFSRVYEQYF.